Here is one T cell receptor beta chain with its context. The target antigen is unknown. This entry is derived from a study of T cell responses to AZD1222 COVID-19 vaccine. Study findings and constraints: Only six or seven AZD1222 recipients were seropositive at baseline.

Data came from immunoSEQ multiplex PCR; TCRdb stores just in-frame clones and leaves some out. Seen here are some 120,000 clones, roughly 88% observed once, and the top ten hold about 29%. This TCR derives from an adult who received the AZD1222 COVID-19 vaccine. This specimen was peripheral blood, taken 28 days after the second AZD1222 dose.

Written as DNA, the CDR3 is TGTGCCAGCACACCTAACGGGAATCAAGAGACCCAGTACTTC. This codes for CASTPNGNQETQYF. The chain combines TRBV9 with TRBJ2-5, with a tentative D call TRBD2 (5 bases). The CDR3 runs to 14 residues. V lost 6 bases and J lost 2, with 14 bases in between. Germline-derived CDR1 and CDR2 are SGDLS and YYNGEE.